The clone carrying this TCR beta chain was detected ten times or more. Not enrolled were patients with uncontrolled infection, other autoimmune disease, pregnancy or lactation. Each diagnosis was grounded in clinical symptoms, serum thyroxine and TRAb, thyroid ultrasound, and orbital computed tomography. Researchers took RNA transcripts and amplified the TCR beta CDR3 regions from them. The primer set for the first-round RT-PCR of the TCR CDR3 was HTBI. TCRdb re-called the multiplex PCR reads with MiXCR, one entry per CDR3 protein. Found here are fewer than 650,000 distinct CDR3 sequences, about 15% of them singletons; the top ten hold 4.5% to 6%. The sample is drawn from a study of T cells in Graves' hyperthyroidism and ophthalmopathy. Trimming left V 0 bases short and J 4 bases short, with 10 bases between. The CDR3 is 15 amino acids. CDR1 and CDR2 from the germline V gene are MNHEY and SVGAGI.

The sequence came from a woman aged 30 to 39 with Graves' hyperthyroidism that later progressed to Graves' ophthalmopathy. The sequenced sample was blood. The genes are TRBV6-5 and TRBJ1-3; the D is unclear. CDR3 in amino acids: CASSYSTGNGNTIYF. The CDR3, as DNA: TGTGCCAGCAGTTACTCGACGGGGAACGGAAACACCATATATTTT.